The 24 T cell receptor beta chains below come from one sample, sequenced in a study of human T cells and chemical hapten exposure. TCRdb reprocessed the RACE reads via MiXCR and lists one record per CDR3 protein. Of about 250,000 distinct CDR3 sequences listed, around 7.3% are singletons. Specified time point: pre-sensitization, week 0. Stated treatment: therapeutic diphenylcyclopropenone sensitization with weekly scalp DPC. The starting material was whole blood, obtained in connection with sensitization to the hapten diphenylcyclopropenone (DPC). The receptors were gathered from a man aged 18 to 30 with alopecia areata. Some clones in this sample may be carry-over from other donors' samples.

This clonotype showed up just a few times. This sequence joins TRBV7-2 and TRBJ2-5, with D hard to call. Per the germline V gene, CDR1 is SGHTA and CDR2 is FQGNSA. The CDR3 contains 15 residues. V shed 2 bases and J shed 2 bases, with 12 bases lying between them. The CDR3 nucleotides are TGTGCCAGCAGCTTAAATCCCAGCTATCAAGAGACCCAGTACTTC. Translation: CASSLNPSYQETQYF.

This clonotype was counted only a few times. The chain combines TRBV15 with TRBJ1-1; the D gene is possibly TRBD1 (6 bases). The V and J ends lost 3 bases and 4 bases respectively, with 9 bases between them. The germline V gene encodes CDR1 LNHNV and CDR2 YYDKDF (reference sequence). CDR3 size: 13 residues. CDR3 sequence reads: CATSRQGSTEAFF. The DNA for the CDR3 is TGTGCCACCAGCAGGCAGGGGTCCACTGAAGCTTTCTTT.

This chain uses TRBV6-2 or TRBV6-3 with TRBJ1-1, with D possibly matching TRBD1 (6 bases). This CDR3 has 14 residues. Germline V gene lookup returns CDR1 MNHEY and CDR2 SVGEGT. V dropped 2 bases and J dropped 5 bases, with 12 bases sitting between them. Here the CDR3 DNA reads TGTGCCAGCAGTTACGGCAGGGGCAGTACTGAAGCTTTCTTT. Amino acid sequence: CASSYGRGSTEAFF.

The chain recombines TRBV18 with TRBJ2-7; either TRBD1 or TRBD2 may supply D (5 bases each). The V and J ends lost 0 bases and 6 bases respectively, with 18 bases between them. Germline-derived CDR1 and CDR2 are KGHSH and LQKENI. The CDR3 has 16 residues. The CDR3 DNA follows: TGTGCCAGCTCACCACCGAGGCGAGGGGCAGACTGCGAGCAGTACTTC. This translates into CASSPPRRGADCEQYF.

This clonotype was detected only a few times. As DNA, the CDR3 is TGTGCCACCAGTGACCCGACTAACTATGGCTACACCTTC. Amino acid sequence: CATSDPTNYGYTF. This chain uses TRBV24-1 with TRBJ1-2; D gene unclear. CDR3 length: 13 residues. Trimming took off 4 bases at V and 0 bases at J, with 5 bases between the two ends. The germline V gene encodes CDR1 KGHDR and CDR2 SFDVKD.

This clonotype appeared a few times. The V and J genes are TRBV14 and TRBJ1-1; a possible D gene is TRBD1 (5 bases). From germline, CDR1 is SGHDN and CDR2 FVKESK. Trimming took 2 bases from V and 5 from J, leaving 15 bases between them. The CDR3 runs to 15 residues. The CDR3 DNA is TGTGCCAGCAGCCAACCCGGGGCAATCAGAACTGAAGCTTTCTTT. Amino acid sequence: CASSQPGAIRTEAFF. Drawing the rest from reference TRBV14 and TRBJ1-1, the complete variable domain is EAGVTQFPSHSVIEKGQTVTLRCDPISGHDNLYWYRRVMGKEIKFLLHFVKESKQDESGMPNNRFLAERTGGTYSTLKVQPAELEDSGVYFCASSQPGAIRTEAFFGQGTRLTVV.

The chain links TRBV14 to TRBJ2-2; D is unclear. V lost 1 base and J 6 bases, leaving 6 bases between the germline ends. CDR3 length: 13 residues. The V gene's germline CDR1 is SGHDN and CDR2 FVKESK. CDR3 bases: TGTGCCAGCAGCCAAGGATTTTCCGGGGAGCTGTTTTTT. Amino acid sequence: CASSQGFSGELFF.

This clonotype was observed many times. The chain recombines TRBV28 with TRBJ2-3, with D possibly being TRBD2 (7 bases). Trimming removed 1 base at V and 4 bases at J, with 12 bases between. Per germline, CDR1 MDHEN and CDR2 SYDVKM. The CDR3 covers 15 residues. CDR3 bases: TGTGCCAGCAGTTTATTGCGGGGGCGGTCAGATACGCAGTATTTT. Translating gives CASSLLRGRSDTQYF.

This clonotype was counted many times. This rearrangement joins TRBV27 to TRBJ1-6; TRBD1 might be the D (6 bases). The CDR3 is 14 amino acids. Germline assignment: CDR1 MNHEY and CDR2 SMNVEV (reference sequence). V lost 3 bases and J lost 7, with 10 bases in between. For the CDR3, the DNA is TGTGCCAGCAGTTTCAGGGGTCAGAATTCACCCCTCCACTTT. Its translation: CASSFRGQNSPLHF.

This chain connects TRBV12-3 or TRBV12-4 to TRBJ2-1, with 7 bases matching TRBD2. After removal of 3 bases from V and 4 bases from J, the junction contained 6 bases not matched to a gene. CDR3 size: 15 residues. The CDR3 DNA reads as TGTGCCAGCAGTTTTGGGGGGGGTACGTACAATGAGCAGTTCTTC. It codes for CASSFGGGTYNEQFF.

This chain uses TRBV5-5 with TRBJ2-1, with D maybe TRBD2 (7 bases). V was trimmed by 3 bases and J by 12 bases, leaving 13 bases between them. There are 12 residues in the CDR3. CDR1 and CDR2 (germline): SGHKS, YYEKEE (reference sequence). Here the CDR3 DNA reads TGTGCCAGCAGCTCGGGGGGCTTCGGGCAGTTCTTC. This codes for CASSSGGFGQFF.

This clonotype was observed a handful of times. The chain's CDR3 is CASSLGSGQGSYTF. The CDR3 DNA is TGCGCCAGCAGCTTGGGATCCGGACAGGGTTCCTACACCTTC. The V and J genes are TRBV5-1 and TRBJ1-2, with 8 bases fitting TRBD1. With V trimmed by 0 bases and J by 10 bases, 8 bases remained unmatched. This CDR3 has 14 residues. Germline values: CDR1 SGHRS, CDR2 YFSETQ.

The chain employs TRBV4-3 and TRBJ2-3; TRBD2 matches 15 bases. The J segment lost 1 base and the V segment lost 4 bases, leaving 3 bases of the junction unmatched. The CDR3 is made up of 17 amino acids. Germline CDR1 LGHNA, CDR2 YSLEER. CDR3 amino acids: CASSPGLAGGRTDTQYF. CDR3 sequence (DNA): TGCGCCAGCAGCCCGGGACTAGCGGGGGGTCGCACAGATACGCAGTATTTT.

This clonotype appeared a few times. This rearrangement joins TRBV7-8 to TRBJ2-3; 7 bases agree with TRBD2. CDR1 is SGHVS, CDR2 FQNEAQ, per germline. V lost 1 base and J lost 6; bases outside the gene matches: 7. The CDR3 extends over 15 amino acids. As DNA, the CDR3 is TGTGCCAGCAGCTTAGACCCTAGCGGCCCCGATACGCAGTATTTT. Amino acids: CASSLDPSGPDTQYF.

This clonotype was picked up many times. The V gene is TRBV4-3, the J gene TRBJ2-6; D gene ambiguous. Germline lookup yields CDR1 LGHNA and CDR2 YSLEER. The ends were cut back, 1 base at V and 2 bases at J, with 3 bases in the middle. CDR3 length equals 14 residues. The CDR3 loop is CASSQGAGANVLTF. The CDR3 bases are TGCGCCAGCAGCCAAGGAGCTGGGGCCAACGTCCTGACTTTC.

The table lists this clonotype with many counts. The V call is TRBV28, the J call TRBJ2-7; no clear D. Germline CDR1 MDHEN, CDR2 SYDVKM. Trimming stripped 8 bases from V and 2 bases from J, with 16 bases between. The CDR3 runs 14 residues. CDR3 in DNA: TGTGCCAGCCACCAGGCCCGGGCCCCCTACGAGCAGTACTTC. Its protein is CASHQARAPYEQYF.

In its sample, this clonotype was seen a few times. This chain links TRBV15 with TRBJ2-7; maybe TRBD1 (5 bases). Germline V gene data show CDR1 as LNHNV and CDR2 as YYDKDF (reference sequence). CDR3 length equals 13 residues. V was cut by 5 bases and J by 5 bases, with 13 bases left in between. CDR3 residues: CATSPQRRDEQYF. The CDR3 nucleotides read TGTGCCACCAGCCCTCAGCGCAGGGACGAGCAGTACTTC.

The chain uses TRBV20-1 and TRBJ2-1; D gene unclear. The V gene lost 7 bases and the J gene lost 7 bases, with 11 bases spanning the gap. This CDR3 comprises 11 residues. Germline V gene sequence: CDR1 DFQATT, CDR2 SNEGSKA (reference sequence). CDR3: CSVHHGNEQFF. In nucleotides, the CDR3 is TGCAGTGTTCACCACGGTAATGAGCAGTTCTTC.

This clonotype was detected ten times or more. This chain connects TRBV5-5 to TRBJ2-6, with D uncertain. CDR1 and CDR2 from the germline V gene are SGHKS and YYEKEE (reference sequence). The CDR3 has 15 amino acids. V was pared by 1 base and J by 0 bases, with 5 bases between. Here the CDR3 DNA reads TGTGCCAGCAGCTTGTGGGTCTCTGGGGCCAACGTCCTGACTTTC. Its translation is CASSLWVSGANVLTF.

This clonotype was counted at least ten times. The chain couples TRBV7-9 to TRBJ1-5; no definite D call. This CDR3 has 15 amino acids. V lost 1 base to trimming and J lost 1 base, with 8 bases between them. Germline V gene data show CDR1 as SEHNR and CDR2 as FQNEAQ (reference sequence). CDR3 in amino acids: CASSLGLLSNQPQHF. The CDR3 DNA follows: TGTGCCAGCAGCTTAGGTTTGCTGAGCAATCAGCCCCAGCATTTT.

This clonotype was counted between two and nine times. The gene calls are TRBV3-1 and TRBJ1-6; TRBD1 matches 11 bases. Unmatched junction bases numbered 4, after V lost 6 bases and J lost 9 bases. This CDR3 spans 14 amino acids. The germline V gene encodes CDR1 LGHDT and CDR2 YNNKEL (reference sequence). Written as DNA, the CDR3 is TGTGCCAGCAGGCCGGGACAGGGGGGTTCACCCCTCCACTTT. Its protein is CASRPGQGGSPLHF.

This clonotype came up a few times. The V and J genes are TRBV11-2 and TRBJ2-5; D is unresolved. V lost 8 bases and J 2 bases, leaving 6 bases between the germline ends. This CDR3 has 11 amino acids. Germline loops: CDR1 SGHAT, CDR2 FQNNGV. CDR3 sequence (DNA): TGTGCCAGCCAGCTTCAAGAGACCCAGTACTTC. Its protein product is CASQLQETQYF.

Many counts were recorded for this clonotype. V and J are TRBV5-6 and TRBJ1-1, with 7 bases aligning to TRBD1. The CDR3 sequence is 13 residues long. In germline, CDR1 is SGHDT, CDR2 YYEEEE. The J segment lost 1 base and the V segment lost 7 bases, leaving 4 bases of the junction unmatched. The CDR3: CASLGQPNTEAFF. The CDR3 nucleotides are TGTGCCAGCTTGGGACAGCCGAACACTGAAGCTTTCTTT.

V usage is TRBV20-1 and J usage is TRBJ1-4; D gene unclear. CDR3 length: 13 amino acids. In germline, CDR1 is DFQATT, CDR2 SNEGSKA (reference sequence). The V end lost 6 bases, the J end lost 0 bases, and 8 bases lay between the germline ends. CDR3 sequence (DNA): TGCAGTGCCGTGGGCGCAACTAATGAAAAACTGTTTTTT. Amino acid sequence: CSAVGATNEKLFF.